This T cell receptor (beta chain) derives from a study of CD8 T cells in Susac syndrome. RNA, at about 0.45 to 1 ug, was reverse transcribed with random hexamers. Coverage of TCR beta CDR3 amplification by immunoSEQ multiplex PCR extended to 54 Vbeta and 13 Jbeta. TCRdb itself ran the immunoSEQ multiplex PCR reads through MiXCR, one entry per CDR3 protein. Here the sample spans fewer than 200,000 distinct CDR3 sequences, about 95% being singletons. The authors sequenced TCR beta from blood CD8+ and CD4+ T cells. In contrast to the negatively isolated CD8+ and CD4+ T cells, TEMRA cells were FACS-enriched. Germline CDR1 and CDR2: MNHNS and SASEGT. This CDR3 contains 16 residues. Trimming removed 5 bases from V and 4 bases from J; junction bases left unmatched: 11.

The rearrangement uses TRBV6-1 and TRBJ1-1; 9 bases match TRBD1. This clonotype originated in a human donor with multiple sclerosis. The sample comprised CD8+ T cells from PBMCs. The CDR3 DNA sequence: TGTGCCAGCAGTACCGCCGTCGGGGACAGGGCCACTGAAGCTTTCTTT. Translated: CASSTAVGDRATEAFF.